A selection of T cell receptor beta chains follows, all from one sample in a study of blood T cell repertoires in COVID-19. The protocol was immunoSEQ multiplex PCR, while the TCRdb copy is restricted to in-frame clones and leaves out a portion. The sample contains about 120,000 clones, more than 80% of which appear only once. Specimen: peripheral blood. The receptor set was obtained from an older man with active or convalescent COVID-19. Both conserved end residues are part of each CDR3. The D gene is left open where the match is weak. Clone size, where shown, is once, few, many, or a class for clones that have expanded.

.	TRBV5-1	TRBJ2-7	.	TGCGCCAGCAGCCGGGACTCCTACGAGCAGTACTTC	CASSRDSYEQYF
.	TRBV18	TRBJ2-1	TRBD1	TGTGCCAGCTCACCACGCCCCGGGACAGGGGGCGCGGGTGAGCAGTTCTTC	CASSPRPGTGGAGEQFF
once	TRBV3-1/TRBV3-2	TRBJ2-1	TRBD2	TGTGCCAGCAGCCAAGACGGGACTAGCAATGAGCAGTTCTTC	CASSQDGTSNEQFF
many	TRBV7-2	TRBJ2-7	.	TGTGCCAGCAGCTTAGGTCCTGGAGGTCAGTCCTACGAGCAGTACTTC	CASSLGPGGQSYEQYF
.	TRBV5-8	TRBJ2-2	TRBD1	TGTGCCAGCAGCCCCAGGGGGCGATGGTCCGGGGAGCTGTTTTTT	CASSPRGRWSGELFF
.	TRBV28	TRBJ1-1	TRBD1	TGTGCCAGCAGTCAATCAGGGGGTCAGAACACTGAAGCTTTCTTT	CASSQSGGQNTEAFF
few	TRBV5-1	TRBJ1-4	TRBD1	TGCGCCAGCAGCTTCGGACAGGGATTCGAAAAACTGTTTTTT	CASSFGQGFEKLFF
.	TRBV7-6	TRBJ2-2	.	TGTGCCAGCAGCCCTACGGGGGGGCGACAGGGGAACACCGGGGAGCTGTTTTTT	CASSPTGGRQGNTGELFF
.	TRBV5-1	TRBJ2-1	TRBD2	TGCGCCAGCAGCTTGGACCCTAGCGGGAGAAGAAATGAGCAGTTCTTC	CASSLDPSGRRNEQFF
.	TRBV27	TRBJ1-5	TRBD1	TGTGCCACCGCCTCCACAGGGGTGGGGAGTCAGCCCCAGCATTTT	CATASTGVGSQPQHF
once	TRBV20-1	TRBJ2-7	.	TGCAGTGCTGCTACTCCCCCCGAGCAGTACTTC	CSAATPPEQYF
.	TRBV7-2	TRBJ2-7	TRBD2	TGTGCCAGCAGCCCCACTAGCGGGAGGCCTTATCAGTACTTC	CASSPTSGRPYQYF
once	TRBV6-5	TRBJ1-2	TRBD1	TGTGCCAGCAGACAGGGACAGAATAACTATGGCTACACCTTC	CASRQGQNNYGYTF
few	TRBV19	TRBJ1-6	.	TGTGCCAGTAGTTCCGGGGTGGATAATTCACCCCTCCACTTT	CASSSGVDNSPLHF
.	TRBV24-1	TRBJ2-2	TRBD2	TGTGCCACCAGTGATTTGGCTAGCGGCCTGAACACCGGGGAGCTGTTTTTT	CATSDLASGLNTGELFF
.	TRBV15	TRBJ2-7	.	TGTGCCACCAGCAGATCCCACGACAGAGCCTACGAGCAGTACTTC	CATSRSHDRAYEQYF
.	TRBV18	TRBJ2-1	TRBD1	TGTGCCAGCTCACCTATCCGGGACAGGGGCCTCTCTACTCATGAGCAGTTCTTC	CASSPIRDRGLSTHEQFF
.	TRBV5-1	TRBJ2-5	TRBD1	TGCGCCAGCAGCTTCGGACAGGGGGGTTTCCAAGAGACCCAGTACTTC	CASSFGQGGFQETQYF
.	TRBV20-1	TRBJ2-1	.	TGCAGTGCTAGTGATCTCGGTGGGAGAATTTCGGAGCAGTTCTTC	CSASDLGGRISEQFF
.	TRBV19	TRBJ1-5	.	TGTGCCACCGCGGACAGACTATCACGGCCCCAGCATTTT	CATADRLSRPQHF
.	TRBV9	TRBJ1-1	TRBD1	TGTGCCAGCAGCGTAGAGGGACAGGGGAACACTGAAGCTTTCTTT	CASSVEGQGNTEAFF
.	TRBV7-8	TRBJ1-4	.	TGTGCCAGCAGCTCCAATCCCCGGGGTCGCTATGAAAAACTGTTTTTT	CASSSNPRGRYEKLFF
.	TRBV6-5	TRBJ1-5	.	TGTGCCAACGGGTCCCCCAATCAGCCCCAGCATTTT	CANGSPNQPQHF
.	TRBV7-8	TRBJ1-6	.	TGTGCCAGCAGCTTAGGGCTGGTAAATTCACCCCTCCACTTT	CASSLGLVNSPLHF
.	TRBV12-3/TRBV12-4	TRBJ2-7	TRBD1	TGTGCCAGCAGGGGGACAGCAGCCTACGAGCAGTACTTC	CASRGTAAYEQYF